Following are 15 T cell receptor beta chains from one sample sequenced in a study of identical twins. TCRdb used MiXCR to reprocess the 5' RACE reads, holding one entry per CDR3 protein. The sample contains around 490,000 distinct CDR3 sequences, 20% to 25% of which appear only once. These data also formed part of another study, on yellow fever vaccine responses in identical twins.

Sequenced input: CD4+ T cells sorted from blood. These receptors all stem from a woman aged 18-29 years in good health.

The chain recombines TRBV12-3 or TRBV12-4 with TRBJ2-7, with D uncertain. This CDR3 comprises 13 residues. V dropped 10 bases and J dropped 2 bases, with 15 bases sitting between them. DNA of the CDR3: TGTGCCACCCACCCCGACGGTCCCTACGAGCAGTACGTC. It codes for CATHPDGPYEQYV.

The J gene is TRBJ2-7, the V gene TRBV14; 14 nucleotides align to TRBD2. Per the germline V gene, CDR1 is SGHDN and CDR2 is FVKESK. With V trimmed by 1 base and J by 6 bases, 17 bases remained unmatched. This CDR3 comprises 20 residues. DNA for the CDR3: TGTGCCAGCAGCCAAGGAAGGGGTCGGGGACTAGCGGGAGTTTGGGTCGAGCAGTACTTC. Its translation is CASSQGRGRGLAGVWVEQYF.

This clonotype was found a few times. A single base separates this from a much larger clone, so it may be a read error. This sequence joins TRBV20-1 and TRBJ2-1; D remains unclear. Germline values: CDR1 DFQATT, CDR2 SNEGSKA (reference sequence). V was trimmed by 3 bases and J by 0 bases, leaving 0 bases between them. The CDR3 totals 11 residues. CDR3 sequence: CSASSYNEQFF. CDR3 DNA sequence: TGCAGTGCTAGCTCCTACAATGAGCAGTTCTTC.

This clonotype was detected a few times. The J gene is TRBJ2-6, the V gene TRBV14; D remains unclear. V shed 6 bases and J shed 4 bases, with 10 bases lying between them. CDR3 length: 14 residues. CDR1 SGHDN and CDR2 FVKESK come from the germline V gene. The CDR3 region has the DNA TGTGCCAGCAGTGCACCCACCGGGGCCAACGTCCTGACTTTC. The encoded protein is CASSAPTGANVLTF. The complete variable domain, with remaining parts taken from reference TRBV14 and TRBJ2-6, reads EAGVTQFPSHSVIEKGQTVTLRCDPISGHDNLYWYRRVMGKEIKFLLHFVKESKQDESGMPNNRFLAERTGGTYSTLKVQPAELEDSGVYFCASSAPTGANVLTFGAGSRLTVL.

This clonotype occurred a few times. The chain links TRBV15 to TRBJ2-3, with TRBD2 matching 9 bases. The V gene's germline CDR1 is LNHNV and CDR2 YYDKDF (reference sequence). This CDR3 spans 15 amino acids. V gave up 8 bases and J gave up 2 bases; unmatched junction bases: 8. The CDR3 nucleotides are TGTGCCACCCGCCCCCTAGCGGGGACCACAGATACGCAGTATTTT. Encoded protein: CATRPLAGTTDTQYF.

J is TRBJ2-1 and V is TRBV10-2; 11 nucleotides agree with TRBD1. Trimming removed 8 bases from V and 3 bases from J; junction bases left unmatched: 6. Germline V gene data show CDR1 as WSHSY and CDR2 as SAAADI. This CDR3 region has 15 residues. The CDR3 loop reads CASGPGTGGYNEQFF. The CDR3 bases are TGCGCCAGCGGACCCGGGACAGGGGGCTACAATGAGCAGTTCTTC.

The J gene is TRBJ2-7, the V gene TRBV20-1; D may correspond to TRBD1 or TRBD2 (6 bases each). Germline lookup yields CDR1 DFQATT and CDR2 SNEGSKA (reference sequence). The germline V and J ends were trimmed by 6 bases and 4 bases, with 22 bases remaining between them. This CDR3 is built from 15 residues. The CDR3 DNA reads TGCAGTGCCCAGCCCCGCGCGGGACACCGTTACGAGCAGTACGTC. This translates into CSAQPRAGHRYEQYV.

This clonotype came up a few times. J is TRBJ1-6 and V is TRBV7-8; D is undetermined. V was cut by 1 base and J by 8 bases, with 6 bases left in between. The CDR3 extends over 13 amino acids. CDR1 and CDR2 (germline): SGHVS, FQNEAQ. The CDR3 here is CASSLVRDSPLHF. The CDR3 nucleotides are TGTGCCAGCAGCTTAGTAAGGGATTCACCCCTCCACTTT.

This clonotype was seen more than once but under ten times. The chain links TRBV12-3 or TRBV12-4 to TRBJ1-5; the match to TRBD1 covers 9 bases. V was clipped by 6 bases and J by 0 bases; unmatched bases: 3. The CDR3 contains 15 residues. CDR3 sequence reads: CASRGQGTSNQPQHF. The CDR3 coding sequence is TGTGCCAGCAGAGGACAGGGGACTAGCAATCAGCCCCAGCATTTT.

This clonotype turned up a few times. The chain uses TRBV20-1 and TRBJ2-3; 11 bases are a match to TRBD2. The germline V gene encodes CDR1 DFQATT and CDR2 SNEGSKA (reference sequence). Unmatched junction bases numbered 6, after V lost 2 bases and J lost 2 bases. This CDR3 is built from 16 residues. The DNA of the CDR3 is TGCAGTGCTAGAAAGACGGGACTAGCGGTCACAGATACGCAGTATTTT. Residues: CSARKTGLAVTDTQYF.

The chain has TRBV5-1 and TRBJ2-1; 7 bases match TRBD2. V gave up 5 bases and J gave up 7 bases; unmatched junction bases: 6. In germline, CDR1 is SGHRS, CDR2 YFSETQ. CDR3 size: 13 residues. For the CDR3, the DNA is TGCGCCAGCAGTCATGGCGGGGGTAATGAGCAGTTCTTC. This sequence encodes CASSHGGGNEQFF.

The chain is built from TRBV6-1 and TRBJ2-3; D is undetermined. Between the trimmed V and J ends, which lost 6 bases and 1 base, there was a span of 14 bases. The germline gives CDR1 MNHNS, CDR2 SASEGT. CDR3 length: 15 amino acids. CDR3: CASSPRRLGTDTQYF. Here the CDR3 DNA reads TGTGCCAGCAGCCCTAGAAGGCTTGGCACAGATACGCAGTATTTT.

This clonotype was seen more than once but under ten times. This chain links TRBV12-3 or TRBV12-4 with TRBJ2-2; 9 nucleotides line up with TRBD1. The CDR3 consists of 14 residues. J was trimmed by 4 bases and V by 8 bases; bases with no gene match: 5. CDR3 region: CASRGTGSTGELFF. The CDR3 DNA reads TGTGCCAGCCGGGGGACAGGGTCCACCGGGGAGCTGTTTTTT.

This clonotype was counted many times. In DNA, the CDR3 is TGTGCCAGCAGCCCGGGACAGGGTGGAGGCTACACCTTC. This codes for CASSPGQGGGYTF. The V gene is TRBV3-1, the J gene TRBJ1-2; 9 positions match TRBD1. Germline V CDR1 and CDR2: LGHDT, YNNKEL (reference sequence). The CDR3 extends over 13 amino acids. V was clipped by 4 bases and J by 8 bases; unmatched bases: 5.

The rearrangement uses TRBV5-1 and TRBJ2-5; 9 bases map to TRBD2. The junction had 4 bases not matched to a gene; V was cut back by 5 bases and J by 5 bases. From germline, CDR1 is SGHRS and CDR2 YFSETQ. CDR3 length: 13 amino acids. Here the CDR3 DNA reads TGCGCCAGCAGGACGGGACTAGCCGAGACCCAGTACTTC. Translated: CASRTGLAETQYF.